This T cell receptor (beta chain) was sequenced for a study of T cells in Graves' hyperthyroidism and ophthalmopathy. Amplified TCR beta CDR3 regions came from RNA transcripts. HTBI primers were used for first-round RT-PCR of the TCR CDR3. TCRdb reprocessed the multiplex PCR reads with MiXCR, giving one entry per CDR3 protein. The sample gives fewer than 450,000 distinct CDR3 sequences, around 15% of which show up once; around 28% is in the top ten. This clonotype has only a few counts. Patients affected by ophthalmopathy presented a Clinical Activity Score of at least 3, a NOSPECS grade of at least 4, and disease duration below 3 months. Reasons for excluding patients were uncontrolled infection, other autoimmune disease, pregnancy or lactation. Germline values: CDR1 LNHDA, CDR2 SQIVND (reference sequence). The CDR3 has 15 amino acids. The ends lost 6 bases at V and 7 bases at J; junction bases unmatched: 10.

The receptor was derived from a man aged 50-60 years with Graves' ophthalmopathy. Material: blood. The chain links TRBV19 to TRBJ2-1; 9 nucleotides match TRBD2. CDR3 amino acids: CASSASGTPGNEQFF. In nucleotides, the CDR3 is TGTGCCAGTAGCGCTAGCGGGACCCCGGGGAATGAGCAGTTCTTC. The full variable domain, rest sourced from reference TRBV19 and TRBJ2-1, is DGGITQSPKYLFRKEGQNVTLSCEQNLNHDAMYWYRQDPGQGLRLIYYSQIVNDFQKGDIAEGYSVSREKKESFPLTVTSAQKNPTAFYLCASSASGTPGNEQFFGPGTRLTVL.